Below are 29 T cell receptor beta chains sequenced from a single sample in a study of T-cell reconstitution after alpha-beta-depleted transplantation in children. Study-wide results and limits: Once a year had passed after transplant, T-cell counts and diversity came mostly from newly produced T cells.

These receptors' antigens are unknown. Unique molecular identifiers featured in how the TCRbeta library was prepared. Using its own MiXCR run on the PCR reads, TCRdb lists one record per CDR3 protein. This table holds 330,000 or so distinct CDR3 sequences, 6.5% to 9% found once. The sequenced sample was peripheral blood, obtained 360 days after TCRalphabeta/CD19-depleted stem cell transplant. Source of these receptors: a female patient between 2 and 15 years old who had a stem cell transplant for Fanconi anemia, so the T cells may come from the graft donor.

This clonotype was found many times. V and J are TRBV9 and TRBJ2-3, with unresolved D. V was pared by 5 bases and J by 6 bases, with 13 bases between. In germline, CDR1 is SGDLS, CDR2 YYNGEE. This CDR3 has 13 residues. Here the CDR3 DNA reads TGTGCCAGCAGTTTTAGAAATGAGGATACGCAGTATTTT. Encoded protein: CASSFRNEDTQYF. Based on the CDR3 plus reference TRBV9 and TRBJ2-3, the full variable domain is DSGVTQTPKHLITATGQRVTLRCSPRSGDLSVYWYQQSLDQGLQFLIQYYNGEERAKGNILERFSAQQFPDLHSELNLSSLELGDSALYFCASSFRNEDTQYFGPGTRLTVL.

The J gene is TRBJ2-1, the V gene TRBV7-9, with D hard to call. Trimming removed 1 base from V and 3 bases from J, with 7 bases in between. Germline CDR1 and CDR2: SEHNR and FQNEAQ (reference sequence). The CDR3 is made up of 14 amino acids. The CDR3 coding sequence is TGTGCCAGCAGCTTAGTATCGCTCTACAATGAGCAGTTCTTC. It codes for CASSLVSLYNEQFF.

This clonotype was seen repeatedly, ten times or more. The chain couples TRBV29-1 to TRBJ2-6; 8 nucleotides align to TRBD2. The V and J ends lost 7 bases and 2 bases, in that order; junction bases with no gene match: 7. This CDR3 is built from 15 residues. The V gene's germline CDR1 is SQVTM and CDR2 ANQGSEA. The CDR3, as DNA: TGCAGCGCCAGCGGGAGTTTTCCTGGGGCCAACGTCCTGACTTTC. This translates into CSASGSFPGANVLTF.

This clonotype was seen repeatedly, ten times or more. The genes are TRBV10-2 and TRBJ2-5; tentatively, D is TRBD1 or TRBD2 (6 bases each). Per germline, CDR1 WSHSY and CDR2 SAAADI. Trimming cost V 4 bases and J 7 bases, with 22 bases left between them. The CDR3 sequence is 16 residues long. The CDR3, as DNA: TGCGCCAGCAGTGGGTCTTCGGGGGCTAGCTGGAGGACCCAGTACTTC. It specifies CASSGSSGASWRTQYF.

This clonotype was detected only a few times. V and J are TRBV7-9 and TRBJ1-6; perhaps TRBD1 as D (6 bases). The CDR3 has 12 residues. From germline, CDR1 is SEHNR and CDR2 FQNEAQ (reference sequence). V lost 0 bases, J lost 14 bases, and 8 bases lay in between. This CDR3 reads CASSLAGGTLHF. In DNA form, the CDR3 reads TGTGCCAGCAGCTTAGCTGGGGGCACCCTCCACTTT.

This clonotype was counted many times. V gene TRBV12-3 or TRBV12-4 combines with J gene TRBJ2-3; D possibly corresponds to TRBD2 (6 bases). CDR3 length: 14 residues. The V and J ends lost 3 bases and 4 bases respectively, with 11 bases between them. For the CDR3, the DNA is TGTGCCAGCAGTTTCCGCGGGGTTTCAGATACGCAGTATTTT. Its protein is CASSFRGVSDTQYF.

This clonotype turned up a few times. The chain carries TRBV14 and TRBJ1-2, with D maybe TRBD1 (6 bases). V shed 0 bases and J shed 2 bases, with 13 bases lying between them. Germline V gives CDR1 SGHDN, CDR2 FVKESK. There are 16 residues in the CDR3. CDR3 in amino acids: CASSQDGGVVNYGYTF. The CDR3, as DNA: TGTGCCAGCAGCCAAGACGGGGGCGTCGTGAACTATGGCTACACCTTC.

This clonotype came up many times. The chain has TRBV28 and TRBJ2-3, with a possible D match to TRBD1 (5 bases). Germline V gives CDR1 MDHEN, CDR2 SYDVKM. The CDR3 runs 14 residues. The ends were cut back, 3 bases at V and 4 bases at J, with 11 bases in the middle. Written as DNA, the CDR3 is TGTGCCAGCAGTTTTTGGTCAGGGTCAGATACGCAGTATTTT. Translating it yields CASSFWSGSDTQYF.

This rearrangement joins TRBV3-1 to TRBJ2-7; 9 bases line up with TRBD2. CDR3 length equals 14 residues. Germline CDR1 LGHDT, CDR2 YNNKEL (reference sequence). V lost 5 bases and J lost 2; bases outside the gene matches: 4. CDR3 protein: CASSTQRGAYEQYF. As DNA, the CDR3 is TGTGCCAGCAGCACTCAGCGGGGGGCCTACGAGCAGTACTTC.

The rearrangement joins TRBV6-1 to TRBJ2-7, with D perhaps being TRBD1 or TRBD2 (5 bases each). With 8 bases removed from V and 0 bases from J, the gap between germline ends came to 11 bases. The CDR3 consists of 13 residues. Germline CDR1 MNHNS, CDR2 SASEGT. The CDR3 DNA follows: TGTGCCAGCCACGGGGCGGGCTCCTACGAGCAGTACTTC. It is translated as CASHGAGSYEQYF.

The V and J genes are TRBV3-1 and TRBJ2-2; 9 bases match TRBD1. Germline V CDR1 and CDR2: LGHDT, YNNKEL (reference sequence). Trimming at V came to 3 bases and at J to 1 base, leaving 18 bases not matched to a gene. The CDR3 length is 21 residues. The CDR3 coding sequence is TGTGCCAGCAGCCACATAGACCGGGACAGGGATATAATTTTGAACACCGGGGAGCTGTTTTTT. It translates to CASSHIDRDRDIILNTGELFF.

The chain combines TRBV6-5 with TRBJ2-1; no clear D gene. Per germline, CDR1 MNHEY and CDR2 SVGAGI. The V end was cut by 1 base, the J end by 6 bases, with 16 bases between. The CDR3 contains 16 residues. The CDR3 DNA sequence: TGTGCCAGCAGTTACTGGGTCGGACGACCTCTCAATGAGCAGTTCTTC. Translated: CASSYWVGRPLNEQFF.

This clonotype was recorded at least ten times. The chain employs TRBV11-2 and TRBJ2-3, with TRBD1 matching over 9 bases. CDR1 is SGHAT, CDR2 FQNNGV, per germline. Losses at the gene ends were 5 bases for V and 2 bases for J; bases not matched to a gene: 11. This CDR3 has 17 amino acids. The CDR3 protein is CASSVGPGQGFTDTQYF. CDR3 in DNA: TGTGCCAGCAGCGTAGGACCGGGACAGGGATTCACAGATACGCAGTATTTT.

At least ten counts were recorded for this clonotype. CDR3 coding DNA: TGTGCCAGCAGACAACTAGGACGTCGGACCTCCAATGAGCAGTTCTTC. Translation: CASRQLGRRTSNEQFF. The V gene is TRBV12-3 or TRBV12-4, the J gene TRBJ2-1; D may be TRBD2 (5 bases). V gave up 6 bases and J gave up 6 bases, with 21 bases separating them. The CDR3 runs 16 residues.

The gene calls are TRBV7-2 and TRBJ2-7, with D possibly TRBD1 on 7 matching bases. Per the germline V gene, CDR1 is SGHTA and CDR2 is FQGNSA. The CDR3 contains 14 residues. Trimming removed 4 bases at V and 7 bases at J, with 17 bases between. Written as DNA, the CDR3 is TGTGCCAGCAGCTCCCAGGGGGGCCTACGGGAGCAGTACTTC. Residues: CASSSQGGLREQYF.

The sample holds many counts of this clonotype. The genes are TRBV24-1 and TRBJ2-1, with 11 bases fitting TRBD2. Germline trimming cut 4 bases from V and 6 bases from J; bases unmatched to any gene: 7. The CDR3 covers 16 residues. Germline CDR1 KGHDR, CDR2 SFDVKD. CDR3 sequence (DNA): TGTGCCACCAGTGACCGTACTAGCGGGGGCACCAATGAGCAGTTCTTC. This translates into CATSDRTSGGTNEQFF.

This clonotype was seen only a few times. V is TRBV28 and J is TRBJ2-4; 9 bases agree with TRBD2. V shed 0 bases and J 7 bases; nucleotides not matched to a gene: 22. The CDR3 spans 21 residues. Germline CDR1 reads MDHEN; CDR2 reads SYDVKM. The CDR3 sequence: CASSLWQTLIAGVGASNIQYF. The CDR3 DNA reads TGTGCCAGCAGTTTATGGCAAACCCTAATAGCGGGAGTTGGGGCGTCTAACATTCAGTACTTC.

This rearrangement joins TRBV5-1 to TRBJ2-5, with TRBD1 matching 7 bases. The V segment lost 4 bases and the J segment 4 bases; nucleotides outside the gene matches: 22. CDR3 length: 19 residues. CDR1 and CDR2 from the germline V gene are SGHRS and YFSETQ. The CDR3 nucleotides read TGCGCCAGCAGCCCAGGACAGGCTCCCCTATACAAGTCTGTAGAGACCCAGTACTTC. Amino acids: CASSPGQAPLYKSVETQYF. Filled out from reference TRBV5-1 and TRBJ2-5, the complete variable domain reads KAGVTQTPRYLIKTRGQQVTLSCSPISGHRSVSWYQQTPGQGLQFLFEYFSETQRNKGNFPGRFSGRQFSNSRSEMNVSTLELGDSALYLCASSPGQAPLYKSVETQYFGPGTRLLVL.

The CDR3 sequence: CASSPLAGGRDSYEQYV. In nucleotides, the CDR3 is TGTGCCAGCAGCCCACTAGCGGGGGGTCGGGACTCCTACGAGCAGTACGTC. This rearrangement joins TRBV6-2 or TRBV6-3 to TRBJ2-7, with 12 bases that match TRBD2. The length of the CDR3 is 17 residues. In germline, CDR1 is MNHEY, CDR2 SVGEGT. V gave up 6 bases and J gave up 0 bases; unmatched junction bases: 9.

This clonotype appeared many times. V is TRBV11-2 and J is TRBJ2-3, with D perhaps TRBD1 or TRBD2 (6 bases each). Per the germline V gene, CDR1 is SGHAT and CDR2 is FQNNGV. The CDR3 extends over 13 amino acids. The V end lost 5 bases, the J end lost 2 bases, and 8 bases lay between the germline ends. The chain's CDR3 is CASSPGATDTQYF. The CDR3 coding sequence is TGTGCCAGCAGCCCGGGGGCCACAGATACGCAGTATTTT.

This clonotype was observed at least ten times. This sequence joins TRBV11-1 and TRBJ2-3, with unresolved D. This CDR3 is 17 amino acids long. Germline values: CDR1 SGHAT, CDR2 FQDESV (reference sequence). V was cut by 3 bases and J by 4 bases, with 20 bases left in between. This CDR3 reads CASSFLRYLILSDTQYF. For the CDR3, the DNA is TGTGCCAGCAGCTTTTTGCGGTATCTTATTTTGTCAGATACGCAGTATTTT.

This clonotype was counted at least ten times. The rearrangement joins TRBV7-6 to TRBJ2-3; D is ambiguous. The CDR3 extends over 11 amino acids. The V and J ends lost 2 bases and 7 bases respectively, with 4 bases between them. The germline gives CDR1 SGHVS, CDR2 FNYEAQ. CDR3: CASSLRNTQYF. In nucleotides, the CDR3 is TGTGCCAGCAGCTTAAGGAATACGCAGTATTTT.

This clonotype was found many times. The rearrangement uses TRBV5-1 and TRBJ2-1, with 7 bases matching TRBD2. V lost 0 bases and J lost 0; bases outside the gene matches: 12. CDR1 SGHRS and CDR2 YFSETQ come from the germline V gene. The CDR3 contains 19 residues. This CDR3 is CASSLAILADRPSYNEQFF. Here the CDR3 DNA reads TGCGCCAGCAGCTTGGCCATCCTAGCGGACCGACCCTCCTACAATGAGCAGTTCTTC. Full variable domain (outside the CDR3, taken from reference TRBV5-1 and TRBJ2-1): KAGVTQTPRYLIKTRGQQVTLSCSPISGHRSVSWYQQTPGQGLQFLFEYFSETQRNKGNFPGRFSGRQFSNSRSEMNVSTLELGDSALYLCASSLAILADRPSYNEQFFGPGTRLTVL.

This clonotype was seen repeatedly, ten times or more. The J gene is TRBJ2-1, the V gene TRBV12-3 or TRBV12-4; either TRBD1 or TRBD2 may supply D (6 bases each). CDR3 length: 16 residues. Trimming took 7 bases from V and 5 from J, leaving 21 bases between them. Here the CDR3 DNA reads TGTGCCAGCATCGTAAGTGGGGGGCCGAGGCACAATGAGCAGTTCTTC. The encoded protein is CASIVSGGPRHNEQFF.

The table lists this clonotype with many counts. The genes are TRBV12-3 or TRBV12-4 and TRBJ1-1; D uncertain. The V end was cut by 3 bases, the J end by 6 bases, with 11 bases between. The CDR3 contains 13 residues. CDR3 protein: CASSFLIRSEAFF. The CDR3 nucleotides are TGTGCCAGCAGTTTTCTCATTAGGTCTGAAGCTTTCTTT.

This clonotype has only a few counts. This chain connects TRBV10-2 to TRBJ2-1; 11 bases are a match to TRBD2. This CDR3 comprises 16 residues. In germline, CDR1 is WSHSY, CDR2 SAAADI. The V gene end was trimmed by 6 bases and the J gene end by 10 bases; junction bases not matched to a gene: 14. CDR3 loop: CASRSSGRARNGEQFF. The CDR3 DNA is TGCGCCAGCAGGAGTAGCGGGAGGGCCAGGAACGGCGAGCAGTTCTTC.

There are many counts of this clonotype. The gene calls are TRBV25-1 and TRBJ2-4; 9 nucleotides line up with TRBD1. The CDR3 is 15 amino acids. The V and J ends lost 2 bases and 4 bases, in that order; junction bases with no gene match: 3. Looked up from germline, CDR1 is MGHDK and CDR2 is SYGVNS. CDR3: CASSELGTGKNIQYF. CDR3 DNA: TGTGCCAGCAGTGAACTTGGGACAGGGAAAAACATTCAGTACTTC.

This clonotype was counted many times. The rearrangement joins TRBV20-1 to TRBJ2-7, with D uncertain. Germline V gene lookup returns CDR1 DFQATT and CDR2 SNEGSKA (reference sequence). Trimming shortened V by 2 bases and J by 3 bases, and 8 bases separated the two germline ends. The CDR3 consists of 12 residues. This CDR3 reads CSARRTVYEQYF. CDR3 coding DNA: TGCAGTGCTAGAAGAACAGTCTACGAGCAGTACTTC.

This clonotype was picked up many times. The V gene is TRBV7-2, the J gene TRBJ2-2, with 7 bases matching TRBD1. Germline V lookup: CDR1 SGHTA, CDR2 FQGNSA. The CDR3 extends over 16 amino acids. After removal of 6 bases from V and 0 bases from J, the junction contained 7 bases not matched to a gene. The chain's CDR3 is CASRPSGTANTGELFF. The DNA of the CDR3 is TGTGCCAGCAGGCCATCCGGGACAGCGAACACCGGGGAGCTGTTTTTT.